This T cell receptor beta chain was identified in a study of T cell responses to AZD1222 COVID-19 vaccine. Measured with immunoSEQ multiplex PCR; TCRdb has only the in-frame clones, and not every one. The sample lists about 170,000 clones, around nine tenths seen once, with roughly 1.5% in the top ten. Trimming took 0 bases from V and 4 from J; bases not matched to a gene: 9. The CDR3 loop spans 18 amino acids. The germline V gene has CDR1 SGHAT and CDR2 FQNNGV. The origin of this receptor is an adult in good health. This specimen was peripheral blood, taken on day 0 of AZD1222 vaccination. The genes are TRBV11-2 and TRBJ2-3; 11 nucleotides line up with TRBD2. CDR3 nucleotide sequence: TGTGCCAGCAGCTTAGAAAACCTAGCGGGGGGCCGCCCAGATACGCAGTATTTT. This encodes CASSLENLAGGRPDTQYF.